This T cell receptor beta chain was documented in a study of blood T cells in healthy people across ages. Every sample gave at least 5.5 micrograms of total RNA when it was extracted. Then a second PCR, running roughly 7 to 11 cycles, was carried out with a sample-barcoded 5' primer and a J-beta primer mix. From each sample, at least 2.5 million paired-end reads containing CDR3 were obtained. TCRdb re-called the 5' RACE reads with MiXCR, one entry per CDR3 protein. The sample contains 1.5 million to 2 million distinct CDR3 sequences, 28% of which appear only once. This CDR3 region has 18 residues. Germline CDR1 reads SGDLS; CDR2 reads YYNGEE. The study's findings and limits: Unsorted PBMCs prevented conclusive naive versus antigen-experienced comparison. Higher diversity and more naive CD4+ cells were features of long-lived donors, compared to aged donors.

On this clonotype: Its antigen is not identified. One junction end does not reproduce the germline sequence, and a read error may be involved.

The sequence was collected from a woman under 40 in good health. This sequence joins TRBV9 and TRBJ2-2; 9 bases are shared with TRBD2. Source material: blood. The CDR3 nucleotides read TGTGCCAGCAGCGTAGCTATTAGCGGGAGTGTAGACACCGGGAAGCTGTTTTTT. Its protein product is CASSVAISGSVDTGKLFF.